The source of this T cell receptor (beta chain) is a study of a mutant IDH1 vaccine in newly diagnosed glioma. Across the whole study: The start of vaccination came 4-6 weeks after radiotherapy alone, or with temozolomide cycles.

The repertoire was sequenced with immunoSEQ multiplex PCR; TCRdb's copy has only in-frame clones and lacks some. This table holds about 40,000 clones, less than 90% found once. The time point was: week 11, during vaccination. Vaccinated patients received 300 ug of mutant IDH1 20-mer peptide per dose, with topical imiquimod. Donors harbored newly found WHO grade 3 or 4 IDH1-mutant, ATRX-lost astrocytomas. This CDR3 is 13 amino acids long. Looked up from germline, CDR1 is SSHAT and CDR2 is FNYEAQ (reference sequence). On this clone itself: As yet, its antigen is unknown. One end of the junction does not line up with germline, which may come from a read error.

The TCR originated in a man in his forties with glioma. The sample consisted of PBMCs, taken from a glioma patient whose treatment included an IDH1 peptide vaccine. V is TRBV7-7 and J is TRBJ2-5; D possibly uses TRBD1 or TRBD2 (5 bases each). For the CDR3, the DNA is TGTGCTAGCAGCAGGGCGGGTGGAGAGACCCAGTACTTC. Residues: CASSRAGGETQYF.